This TCR beta chain derives from a study of blood T cell repertoires in COVID-19. TCRdb's table, derived via immunoSEQ multiplex PCR, lists solely in-frame clones and lacks some. The data show a few hundred thousand clones, roughly 87% seen once. CDR3 length: 17 residues. Trimming pared 5 bases from V and 3 bases from J, leaving 22 bases between. Germline V CDR1 and CDR2: SEHNR, FQNEAQ (reference sequence). Recruitment covered some 25 US areas and drew participants whose ages spanned roughly 18 to 90 years. Allocation to cohorts depended on clinical history reported by the participants. The chain links TRBV7-9 to TRBJ2-5, with D possibly TRBD1 on 6 matching bases. This TCR was sampled from a woman under 40 who had recovered from COVID-19. The sequencing input was PBMCs or T cells enriched from blood (not recorded which). The CDR3 region is CASSPTTGHAAKETQYF. The DNA of the CDR3 is TGTGCCAGCAGCCCAACCACAGGGCATGCGGCAAAAGAGACCCAGTACTTC.